This paragraph covers one T cell receptor (beta chain) sequence. This clone was picked up a small number of times. Its antigen remains unidentified. No base quality information exists; no much larger clone differs at one position. The germline V gene specifies SNHLY as CDR1 and FYNNEI as CDR2. V gives up 5 bases and J gives up 3 bases, and the segment between their germline ends measures 6 bases. Inclusive of the bounding cysteine and phenylalanine, the CDR3 is 12 residues long. The CDR3 DNA has 36 bases and is translated from base 1. The sample is drawn from a study of beta chain features in type 1 diabetes (dated by TCRdb to between 2017 and 2018). With regard to the full study: No differences in mean age, gender distribution, total cell number or subset yield were found between patients and healthy donors. In the study, recently diagnosed type 1 diabetes patients and matched healthy donors were compared on the TCRB repertoires of their sorted circulating CD4+ T cell subsets. Naive and central memory subsets were obtained from all 30 or so donors, but regulatory and stem cell-like memory subsets were isolated from only 8 patients and roughly eight healthy donors. A total of 85 million to 140 million sorted cells were examined across all samples, and a strong correlation was observed between cell number per subset and RNA yield. What the study reported, not specific to this receptor: Only small numbers of individuals were included in the HLA sub-analyses, which left unresolved whether HLA type had any influence on TCRB rearrangement. The naive, central memory and regulatory TCRB repertoires appeared to resemble one another more closely among patients than among healthy donors. Because cDNA was sequenced instead of genomic DNA, highly expressing activated cells could be over-represented, though the groups showed no difference in activation or CD3 levels. At VDJ recombination sites, patients with type 1 diabetes made fewer insertions and deleted more nucleotides, a pattern implying thymic rearrangement abnormalities. PCR might favor shorter templates, but patient and control samples were amplified and corrected together, so any skew would affect both groups equally. A moderate but significant shortening of TCRB CDR3 length was observed in type 1 diabetes patients in all four CD4+ subsets.

Each donor gave one peripheral blood draw, approximately 100 mL on average, collected into heparinised tubes. Using a panel that included CD45RO, CCR7, CD25, CD127, CD95 and CD27, naive, central memory, regulatory and stem cell-like memory CD4+ T cells were sorted on a BD FACSAria II. All sorted populations exceeded 95% purity. PBMCs were separated immediately by Lymphoprep density gradient centrifugation and were stained directly, without being cultured. Samples were stained and sorted in pairs, with one healthy donor and one patient per experiment, so that batch effects were minimized. The High Capacity cDNA Reverse Transcription Kit was used to reverse transcribe all of the isolated RNA, meaning that expressed TCRB transcripts were what got sequenced. Deep immunoSEQ sequencing was performed on naive, central memory and regulatory T cell samples, with an average of about 3.57 million total reads per sample. Sorted cells were lysed in RLT buffer and RNA was extracted with DNase-treated RNeasy Micro or Mini kits, depending on cell number. Each cell subset was processed separately to prevent cross-contamination, with patient and healthy donor samples processed together. Using the immunoSEQ multiplex PCR, TCRB sequences were amplified from cDNA into 87-bp fragments spanning the CDR3 region. The amplicons were sequenced using the Illumina HiSeq platform. Processing in the source paper ran as follows. PCR bias was computationally corrected using synthetic template baselines, reads within Hamming distance 2 were collapsed, and singletons that could not be merged were discarded. By aligning reads against IMGT, V, D and J genes, CDR3 length, and insertions or deletions at six rearrangement sites were assigned. Within each subset, clonotype counts were normalized to the number of sorted cells before true diversity and Gini coefficients were calculated with the tcR R package. The overlap coefficient, calculated on TCRB nucleotide sequences, was used to quantify repertoire sharing. TCRdb took over this immuneACCESS table, retaining in-frame rearrangements with V and J assigned. Such tables are incomplete; in checked studies, under half of the missing clones stem from an unresolved V gene, and the remainder is unexplained. V and J calls and clone size follow that table, whereas D and trimming were derived from the DNA. The table for this sample lists about 140,000 clones; about a tenth of them were counted only once. 0.65% of the sample is taken by the ten largest.

The sequenced material came from central memory CD4+ T cells from blood. The sequence is built from TRBV2 and TRBJ2-3, with an unclear D gene assignment. This receptor was obtained from a woman in her thirties or forties in good health. The nucleotides are TGTGCCAGCAGTATTTCTACAGATACGCAGTATTTT. Translated, this is CASSISTDTQYF.